This T cell receptor beta chain was identified during a study of post-analysis software for immune sequencing data. Study as a whole: Secondary progressive, relapsing-remitting and progressive-relapsing multiple sclerosis were among the included disease courses.

To note about this clonotype: No antigen is known for it.

Researchers reported that TCR beta cDNA libraries carried unique molecular identifiers. In TCRdb, the PCR reads were re-called with MiXCR into one record per CDR3 protein. This table holds about 540,000 distinct CDR3 sequences, around 34% found once. Notes on the study in general: Multiple sclerosis patients had significantly lower normalized Chao1 diversity than controls. In patients, about 5 TRBV segments were more frequent than in controls, with TRBV5-6, TRBV5-1 and TRBV20-1 among them. Batch-mates among the samples co-clustered strongly by F measure.

J gave up 0 bases and V 6 bases, and 16 bases lay outside the gene matches. The CDR3 loop spans 18 amino acids. The germline CDR1 and CDR2 sequences are DFQATT and SNEGSKA (reference sequence). Sequencing input: blood. This clonotype originated in a girl aged 2-17 years with multiple sclerosis. This chain uses TRBV20-1 with TRBJ2-3; 9 nucleotides align to TRBD2. The CDR3 sequence is CSAFAASGGPSSTDTQYF. CDR3 nucleotide sequence: TGCAGTGCCTTTGCGGCGAGCGGGGGGCCCTCTAGCACAGATACGCAGTATTTT.